Presented here are 31 T cell receptor beta chains from one specimen sequenced in a study of low-dose radiotherapy and immunotherapy resistance in tumors. The sample's time point: before trial treatment. Covering alpha and beta chains, TRAV- and TRBV-specific primers were used for the first-strand cDNA. The authors ran about 21 PCR cycles to amplify TCRs with a constant-region primer and V-primer adapter. TCRdb recomputed calls from the reads with MiXCR, one row per CDR3 protein. The sample lists about 39,000 distinct CDR3 sequences; around a third were seen once. The specimen was PBMCs, collected before treatment. The receptors were gathered from a male donor with gallbladder cancer.

This clonotype was found a few times. V usage is TRBV27 and J usage is TRBJ2-1, with 8 bases that match TRBD1. The CDR3 is made up of 16 amino acids. Germline lookup yields CDR1 MNHEY and CDR2 SMNVEV (reference sequence). Unmatched junction bases numbered 3, after V lost 2 bases and J lost 0 bases. The CDR3 protein is CASSLTGGHSYNEQFF. The CDR3, as DNA: TGTGCCAGCAGTTTAACAGGGGGGCACTCCTACAATGAGCAGTTCTTC.

This clonotype was seen more than once but under ten times. J is TRBJ1-5 and V is TRBV6-5; the D gene is possibly TRBD1 (6 bases). Trimming stripped 6 bases from V and 5 bases from J, with 14 bases between. This CDR3 is 14 amino acids long. Germline-derived CDR1 and CDR2 are MNHEY and SVGAGI. CDR3 loop: CASSIRGGYQPQHF. CDR3 nucleotides: TGTGCCAGCAGCATCAGGGGAGGGTATCAGCCCCAGCATTTT.

As to this clonotype: A far larger clone is a single base away, which makes a read error likely. The rearrangement joins TRBV9 to TRBJ2-1; D tentatively reads TRBD1 or TRBD2 (5 bases each). CDR1 and CDR2 (germline): SGDLS, YYNGEE. V was shortened by 4 bases and J by 13 bases, with 27 bases between the two germline ends. The CDR3 spans 16 residues. The CDR3 here is CASSPLGTRQRETQFF. Written as DNA, the CDR3 is TGTGCCAGCAGCCCTCTCGGGACCAGGCAGCGAGAGACCCAGTTCTTC.

On this clonotype: A far larger clone lies a single base away; this is likely a read error. The chain employs TRBV13 and TRBJ2-3, with a weak D call TRBD2 (6 bases). Germline CDR1 is PRHDT and CDR2 is FYEKMQ (reference sequence). The CDR3 length is 15 residues. The CDR3 sequence: CASSLDSTSTDTRYF. The CDR3 DNA follows: TGTGCCAGCAGCTTAGATTCAACTAGCACAGATACGCGGTATTTT. The full variable domain, in which reference TRBV13 and TRBJ2-3 provide the parts outside the CDR3, is AAGVIQSPRHLIKEKRETATLKCYPIPRHDTVYWYQQGPGQDPQFLISFYEKMQSDKGSIPDRFSAQQFSDYHSELNMSSLELGDSALYFCASSLDSTSTDTRYFGPGTRLTVL.

This clonotype was seen more than once but under ten times. The chain couples TRBV5-1 to TRBJ2-3, with no clear D. There are 12 residues in the CDR3. V gave up 4 bases and J gave up 2 bases, with 5 bases separating them. CDR1 SGHRS and CDR2 YFSETQ come from the germline V gene. The CDR3 sequence: CASSLDTDTQYF. The CDR3 coding sequence is TGCGCCAGCAGCCTCGACACAGATACGCAGTATTTT.

This clonotype showed up many times. DNA of the CDR3: TGTGCCAGTAGGGAGGTAGCGGGAGGCTCCTACAATGAGCAGTTCTTC. Translation: CASREVAGGSYNEQFF. The chain couples TRBV19 to TRBJ2-1; TRBD2 matches at 10 bases. The CDR3 loop spans 16 amino acids. With 6 bases clipped from V and 0 bases from J, the junction kept 5 bases outside the gene matches. Germline CDR1 LNHDA, CDR2 SQIVND (reference sequence).

At least ten counts were recorded for this clonotype. The chain has TRBV14 and TRBJ2-1; D gene unclear. The CDR3 has 16 amino acids. V gave up 4 bases and J gave up 1 base, with 14 bases separating them. Germline CDR1 is SGHDN and CDR2 is FVKESK. Written as DNA, the CDR3 is TGTGCCAGCAGCCCCCGACTCCCCGGATCCTACAATGAGCAGTTCTTC. This codes for CASSPRLPGSYNEQFF.

This clonotype came up many times. The rearrangement joins TRBV29-1 to TRBJ2-3; D is ambiguous. The CDR3 length is 15 residues. Between the trimmed V and J ends, which lost 1 base and 2 bases, there was a span of 13 bases. Germline loops: CDR1 SQVTM, CDR2 ANQGSEA. The CDR3 sequence: CSVEGPEDITDTQYF. For the CDR3, the DNA is TGCAGCGTTGAAGGGCCAGAAGATATCACAGATACGCAGTATTTT.

To note about this clonotype: This likely traces to a read error, being one base from a far larger clone. The chain links TRBV15 to TRBJ2-1; D possibly uses TRBD1 or TRBD2 (5 bases each). Germline loops: CDR1 LNHNV, CDR2 YYDKDF (reference sequence). V lost 0 bases to trimming and J lost 10 bases, with 19 bases between them. The CDR3 is 16 residues long. The CDR3 spells CATSRDYSTGPYEQFF. The CDR3 coding sequence is TGTGCCACCAGCAGAGATTACTCAACGGGACCCTACGAGCAGTTCTTC.

Judged by abundance, this clonotype is medium-sized. CDR3 nucleotide sequence: TGTGCCAGCAGTGTCAGGGATAATGAAAAACTGTTTTTT. Translating it yields CASSVRDNEKLFF. The gene calls are TRBV6-2 or TRBV6-3 and TRBJ1-4; a possible D gene is TRBD1 (5 bases). The CDR3 loop spans 13 amino acids. CDR1 is MNHEY, CDR2 SVGEGT, per germline. The V and J ends lost 5 bases and 4 bases respectively, with 8 bases between them.

The rearrangement links TRBV7-2 to TRBJ2-3, with 10 bases identical to TRBD2. V was pared by 5 bases and J by 1 base, with 6 bases of the junction left unmatched. The length of the CDR3 is 16 residues. Germline CDR1 is SGHTA and CDR2 is FQGNSA. The CDR3 DNA is TGTGCCAGCAGCCCCCGAAGCGGGGGGGGCACAGATACGCAGTATTTT. This encodes CASSPRSGGGTDTQYF.

This clonotype appeared many times. The chain is built from TRBV20-1 and TRBJ2-1, with 9 bases fitting TRBD2. The V and J ends lost 6 bases and 5 bases, in that order; junction bases with no gene match: 11. From germline, CDR1 is DFQATT and CDR2 SNEGSKA (reference sequence). The CDR3 extends over 15 amino acids. The CDR3 DNA sequence: TGCAGTGCCATTGCCGTGACTAGCGGAAACAATGAGCAGTTCTTC. Its translation: CSAIAVTSGNNEQFF.

The table lists this clonotype with many counts. The chain uses TRBV5-5 and TRBJ2-1; the D call may be TRBD1 or TRBD2 (6 bases each). This CDR3 has 16 residues. V was pared by 4 bases and J by 1 base, with 15 bases between. CDR1 SGHKS and CDR2 YYEKEE come from the germline V gene (reference sequence). The DNA for the CDR3 is TGTGCCAGCAGCCGGGGTGGGGGGCGTTCCTACAATGAGCAGTTCTTC. It codes for CASSRGGGRSYNEQFF.

This clonotype was seen a few times. The V and J genes are TRBV9 and TRBJ2-5; 10 positions match TRBD2. J was trimmed by 3 bases and V by 2 bases; bases with no gene match: 7. This CDR3 spans 16 amino acids. CDR1 is SGDLS, CDR2 YYNGEE, per germline. The CDR3 protein is CASSVSSGGPEETQYF. CDR3 DNA: TGTGCCAGCAGCGTTTCTAGCGGGGGTCCTGAAGAGACCCAGTACTTC.

This clonotype was detected ten times or more. The chain couples TRBV7-2 to TRBJ2-3; possibly TRBD1 for D (5 bases). The CDR3 is 14 amino acids. Trimming removed 5 bases at V and 5 bases at J, with 14 bases between. Germline lookup yields CDR1 SGHTA and CDR2 FQGNSA. The chain's CDR3 is CASSPGPSGDTQYF. DNA of the CDR3: TGTGCCAGCAGCCCAGGGCCTAGTGGAGATACGCAGTATTTT.

This clonotype was counted ten times or more. This chain connects TRBV25-1 to TRBJ1-2, with D uncertain. Deletions cut 6 bases from V and 2 bases from J, with 10 bases between. Per germline, CDR1 MGHDK and CDR2 SYGVNS. The CDR3 is 13 amino acids. The chain's CDR3 is CASRAASNYGYTF. The CDR3 bases are TGTGCCAGCAGGGCGGCATCGAACTATGGCTACACCTTC.

This rearrangement joins TRBV2 to TRBJ2-3; D ambiguous. Germline V gene lookup returns CDR1 SNHLY and CDR2 FYNNEI. Trimming took 3 bases from V and 14 from J, leaving 12 bases between them. The length of the CDR3 is 11 residues. For the CDR3, the DNA is TGTGCCAGCAGTGATATCACAACGGGGTATTTT. Protein: CASSDITTGYF. Complete variable domain (other parts from reference TRBV2 and TRBJ2-3): EPEVTQTPSHQVTQMGQEVILRCVPISNHLYFYWYRQILGQKVEFLVSFYNNEISEKSEIFDDQFSVERPDGSNFTLKIRSTKLEDSAMYFCASSDITTGYFGPGTRLTVL.

By its share, this clonotype is medium-sized. V usage is TRBV28 and J usage is TRBJ2-2; D perhaps matches TRBD1 (6 bases). V was trimmed by 5 bases and J by 7 bases, leaving 11 bases between them. Germline CDR1 and CDR2: MDHEN and SYDVKM. This CDR3 comprises 13 residues. The chain's CDR3 is CASSRWDNGELFF. The CDR3 nucleotides read TGTGCCAGCAGTAGGTGGGACAACGGGGAGCTGTTTTTT.

The chain carries TRBV28 and TRBJ1-5; D call uncertain. V lost 3 bases and J lost 3, with 6 bases in between. From germline, CDR1 is MDHEN and CDR2 SYDVKM. The CDR3 length is 13 residues. CDR3 sequence: CASSFRFNQPQHF. In DNA form, the CDR3 reads TGTGCCAGCAGTTTCAGATTCAATCAGCCCCAGCATTTT.

This clonotype was seen ten or more times. The V gene is TRBV19, the J gene TRBJ2-7; TRBD2 agrees at 9 bases. The CDR3 runs 14 residues. Per germline, CDR1 LNHDA and CDR2 SQIVND (reference sequence). J lost 4 bases, V lost 7 bases, and 8 bases had no gene match. Here the CDR3 DNA reads TGTGCCAGTAAGAGGGCTAGCGGGGTTTACGAGCAGTACTTC. Its protein product is CASKRASGVYEQYF.

J is TRBJ2-1 and V is TRBV6-2 or TRBV6-3; 8 bases align to TRBD1. Looked up from germline, CDR1 is MNHEY and CDR2 is SVGEGT. V trimming: 8 bases; J trimming: 5 bases; junction bases outside the gene matches: 17. This CDR3 has 17 residues. Here the CDR3 reads CASAEKRPWTGHNEQFF. In nucleotides, the CDR3 is TGTGCCAGCGCCGAAAAACGTCCCTGGACAGGGCACAATGAGCAGTTCTTC.

As regards this clonotype: A far larger clone is off by one base, so a read error is likely. The CDR3 DNA reads as TGTGCCAGCACCCCCACTAGCGGTGATTTCTACAATGAGCAGTACTTC. The encoded protein is CASTPTSGDFYNEQYF. This sequence joins TRBV6-2 or TRBV6-3 and TRBJ2-7; 8 nucleotides match TRBD2. Germline V lookup: CDR1 MNHEY, CDR2 SVGEGT. V was clipped by 7 bases and J by 7 bases; unmatched bases: 18. This CDR3 has 16 amino acids.

The sample holds many counts of this clonotype. The chain joins TRBV19 to TRBJ1-4; a weak D match, TRBD1 (6 bases). The CDR3 extends over 16 amino acids. The V gene lost 3 bases and the J gene lost 2 bases, with 13 bases spanning the gap. Germline CDR1 is LNHDA and CDR2 is SQIVND (reference sequence). The CDR3 reads CASSIGRGSTNEKLFF. CDR3 coding DNA: TGTGCCAGTAGTATTGGAAGGGGGTCGACTAATGAAAAACTGTTTTTT.

This rearrangement joins TRBV2 to TRBJ1-2; D is uncertain. The V gene lost 3 bases and the J gene lost 4 bases, with 12 bases spanning the gap. The germline CDR1 and CDR2 sequences are SNHLY and FYNNEI. This CDR3 comprises 14 residues. CDR3 bases: TGTGCCAGCAGTGAGAGCAGGACGATCTATGGCTACACCTTC. Amino acids: CASSESRTIYGYTF. Combining the CDR3 with reference TRBV2 and TRBJ1-2 gives the whole variable domain EPEVTQTPSHQVTQMGQEVILRCVPISNHLYFYWYRQILGQKVEFLVSFYNNEISEKSEIFDDQFSVERPDGSNFTLKIRSTKLEDSAMYFCASSESRTIYGYTFGSGTRLTVV.

The J gene is TRBJ2-3, the V gene TRBV26; the table's TRBD1 call for D was not verified on the DNA. TRBV26 is listed as a pseudogene. This CDR3 spans 13 amino acids. The CDR3 nucleotides read TGTGCCAGCACGGACAGTTCCACAGATACGCAGTATTTT. Amino acids: CASTDSSTDTQYF.

At least ten counts were recorded for this clonotype. CDR3 region: CASSLVASNEQFF. Written as DNA, the CDR3 is TGTGCCAGCAGCTTAGTCGCTAGCAATGAGCAGTTCTTC. The V and J genes are TRBV11-2 and TRBJ2-1; D not certain. Looked up from germline, CDR1 is SGHAT and CDR2 is FQNNGV. The CDR3 covers 13 residues. V was shortened by 1 base and J by 6 bases, with 7 bases between the two germline ends.

In its sample, this clonotype ranks as medium-sized. The chain is built from TRBV29-1 and TRBJ2-3, with a possible D match to TRBD2 (5 bases). Between the trimmed V and J ends, which lost 8 bases and 3 bases, there was a span of 12 bases. The CDR3 is made up of 12 amino acids. The V gene's germline CDR1 is SQVTM and CDR2 ANQGSEA. The CDR3 bases are TGCAGCTTGCGGGTGGGGACAGATACGCAGTATTTT. It encodes CSLRVGTDTQYF.

A remark on this clonotype: Since a far larger clone is one base different, this is likely a read error. The V gene is TRBV7-3, the J gene TRBJ2-7; no clear D gene. There are 12 residues in the CDR3. CDR1 and CDR2 (germline): SGHTA, FQGTGA. CDR3 region: CTSSEEIHEQYF. CDR3 bases: TGTACCAGCAGTGAGGAGATCCACGAGCAGTACTTC.

As to this clonotype: A read error is likely here: a far larger clone is one base away. The gene calls are TRBV29-1 and TRBJ2-1; the match to TRBD2 covers 7 bases. This CDR3 comprises 13 residues. The germline V gene encodes CDR1 SQVTM and CDR2 ANQGSEA. Losses at the gene ends were 7 bases for V and 10 bases for J; bases not matched to a gene: 13. CDR3 in DNA: TGCAGCGCAATACGGGACTCGGGGGGAGAGCAGTTCTTC. Protein sequence: CSAIRDSGGEQFF.

This clonotype was counted ten times or more. This chain joins TRBV5-1 and TRBJ2-1; 11 positions match TRBD2. Germline loops: CDR1 SGHRS, CDR2 YFSETQ. This CDR3 is 15 amino acids long. Germline trimming cut 7 bases from V and 2 bases from J; bases unmatched to any gene: 5. The CDR3 bases are TGCGCCAGCGAGGTAGCGGGGGGGCCCTACAATGAGCAGTTCTTC. This gives the protein CASEVAGGPYNEQFF.

The chain recombines TRBV4-3 with TRBJ2-7; either TRBD1 or TRBD2 may supply D (5 bases each). Trimming shortened V by 2 bases and J by 4 bases, and 9 bases separated the two germline ends. This CDR3 is built from 13 residues. Germline V gives CDR1 LGHNA, CDR2 YSLEER. Written as DNA, the CDR3 is TGCGCCAGCAGCCAACCTGGGGGTTACGAGCAGTACTTC. Amino acid sequence: CASSQPGGYEQYF.